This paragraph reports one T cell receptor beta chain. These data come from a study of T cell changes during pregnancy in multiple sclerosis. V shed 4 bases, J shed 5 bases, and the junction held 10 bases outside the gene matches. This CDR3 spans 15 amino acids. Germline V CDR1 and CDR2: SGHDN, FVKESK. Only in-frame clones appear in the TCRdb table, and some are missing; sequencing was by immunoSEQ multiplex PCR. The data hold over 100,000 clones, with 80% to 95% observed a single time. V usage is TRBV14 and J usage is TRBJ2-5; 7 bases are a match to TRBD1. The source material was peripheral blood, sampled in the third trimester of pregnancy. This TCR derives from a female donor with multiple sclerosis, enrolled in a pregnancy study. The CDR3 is CASSPPTGRMETQYF. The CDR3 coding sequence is TGTGCCAGCAGCCCGCCGACAGGGAGAATGGAGACCCAGTACTTC.